The present T cell receptor (beta chain) was sequenced within a study of low-dose radiotherapy and immunotherapy resistance in tumors. Looking at the study overall: Cyclophosphamide was given intravenously at 200 mg/m2 every two weeks, and each dose came one day before radiation and immunotherapy. Aspirin 300 mg, taken orally and daily, was given to patients for four cycles from cycle 1 day 1.

First-strand cDNA used TRAV- and TRBV-specific primers, covering alpha and beta chains. The authors ran around 22 PCR cycles to amplify TCRs with a constant-region primer and V-primer adapter. mRNA, after isolation, was amplified by in vitro transcription. In TCRdb, the reads were re-called with MiXCR into one record per CDR3 protein. The profile covers around 10,000 distinct CDR3 sequences, with 40% to 65% appearing a single time and 8% to 10% taken by the ten largest. Each patient who was eligible had an advanced solid tumor with no tumor-infiltrating lymphocytes. This clonotype originated in a human donor with advanced metastatic prostate, ovarian, gallbladder or colorectal cancer (not recorded which). This table probably holds off-target reads from a library built for another chain.

In DNA, the CDR3 is TGCAGCGTTGAACCGGGAGGGACCGGGGAGCTGTTTTTT. Protein sequence: CSVEPGGTGELFF. J is TRBJ2-2 and V is TRBV29-1, with 8 bases fitting TRBD2. V lost 2 bases to trimming and J lost 5 bases; unmatched junction nucleotides: 1. Germline V gene lookup returns CDR1 SQVTM and CDR2 ANQGSEA. There are 13 residues in the CDR3.